The sample holds one count of the clone carrying this TCR beta chain. The antigen remains undetermined. From germline, CDR1 is LNHNV and CDR2 YYDKDF (reference sequence). Trimming removed 6 bases from V and 1 base from J; junction bases left unmatched: 6. The CDR3 extends over 14 amino acids. The data belong to a study of cytomegalovirus exposure and HLA in healthy donors. Whole-study context: An earlier analysis found under 130 million unique TCR beta sequences from approximately 200 million T cells.

Points from the study as a whole: The sole available immune exposure information was CMV serostatus. Segments of the TCR beta V type were, in most cases, productive about 90% or about 30% of the time in an earlier analysis. Sequences of the TCR beta chain were said to predict the HLA-A and HLA-B alleles of most subjects accurately.

PCR employed 60 Vbeta and 13 Jbeta primers. Measured with immunoSEQ multiplex PCR; TCRdb has only the in-frame clones, and not every one. The sample carries 150,000 to 200,000 clones, around 76% recorded once. The receptor was derived from a girl aged 5 to 17 in good health and CMV-seropositive. The sample comprised PBMCs. The chain employs TRBV15 and TRBJ2-7, with 7 bases aligning to TRBD1. CDR3 in amino acids: CATSFSGGSYEQYF. The CDR3 region has the DNA TGTGCCACCAGTTTTTCAGGGGGATCCTACGAGCAGTACTTC.